Listed below are T cell receptor beta chains from one sample, sequenced in a study of CD8 T cells in ankylosing spondylitis. MiXCR was run by TCRdb on the 5' RACE reads, yielding one entry per CDR3 protein. The sample lists approximately 210,000 distinct CDR3 sequences, around 13% seen once, with 16% in the top ten. The sequenced sample consisted of blood, either unsorted or a sorted T cell fraction (not recorded which). The receptors stem from a male donor with ankylosing spondylitis or in good health (not recorded which). The conserved cysteine and the conserved F or W are not part of the CDR3 here. The D gene is left open where the match is weak. Clone size is not always given. Where it is, it says once, few, many or a class for expanded clones.

length,D,V,size,CDR3
13,-,TRBV5-6,few,ASSDGGLSYNEQF
13,-,TRBV20-1,few,SAREDSATNEKLF
14,TRBD2,TRBV4-1,few,ASSQETSGGAETQY
20,-,TRBV4-1,-,ASSQVGGLAHKGALSSYEQY
13,TRBD1,TRBV11-2,few,ASSPPDREFYEQY
16,TRBD2,TRBV9,-,ASSVGTSGALGADTQY
13,TRBD1,TRBV12-5,few,ASGSWDSFNEKLF
14,TRBD2,TRBV7-9,many,ASSLKTGGPPDTQY
11,-,TRBV20-1,many,SARPLEVNEQF
11,-,TRBV5-6,many,ASSFDTYNEQF
13,-,TRBV4-1,few,ASSQDRTEGTEAF
13,TRBD2,TRBV27,few,ASSFPGGGANEQF
11,-,TRBV5-1,many,ASGSANTGELF
15,TRBD2,TRBV3-1,-,ASSQDRLAGVYNEQF
13,-,TRBV4-1,few,ASSQDPGVGTEAF
13,TRBD2,TRBV9,-,ASSAGPGGYNEQF
12,TRBD1,TRBV6-1,-,ASSEATGAGELF
11,-,TRBV20-1,few,SAWGTSMSGYT
11,-,TRBV21-1,few,ASTEDRANEQF
13,TRBD2,TRBV4-2,few,ASSPGSGRLNEQF
8,-,TRBV3-1,few,ASTRLDYT
14,TRBD2,TRBV3-1,many,ASSPGTSGSIETQY
12,TRBD2,TRBV6-1,few,ASSWTSGRETLY
12,-,TRBV5-1,few,ASSLLDDSYEQY
16,TRBD2,TRBV4-2,-,ASSPRGLAERAYNEQF
12,-,TRBV5-1,few,ASSWWTDQETQY
12,-,TRBV20-1,few,SARGIGEGNTIY
11,TRBD1,TRBV20-1,-,SARQGERYEQY
14,TRBD2,TRBV15,few,ATSRPVAGDVNEQF
14,-,TRBV6-1,-,ASSPSRLPSYNEQF
12,-,TRBV25-1,few,ASSAGVGNQPQH
14,TRBD2,TRBV5-1,many,ASSFFERGPGDTQY
9,-,TRBV2,-,ASRLGNEQY
11,TRBD1,TRBV12-5,-,ASGFRDSKGYT
11,-,TRBV29-1,-,SVEHRGMEEQF
13,TRBD1,TRBV3-1,-,ATCQDWGQGAGYT
13,-,TRBV12-3/TRBV12-4,many,ASSFNPGRRDTQY
15,TRBD2,TRBV12-3/TRBV12-4,-,ASSPPRGVYSYNEQF
15,-,TRBV4-1,many,ASSQGIGGDLSYEQY
14,-,TRBV5-6,few,ASSFQYGGRQETQY
14,TRBD2,TRBV20-1,-,SARDPSGLFTDTQY
11,-,TRBV6-6,few,ASNRSLNQPQH
15,TRBD1,TRBV4-1,few,ASSQDEGDRLISPLH
10,-,TRBV12-3/TRBV12-4,many,ASSFDSETQY
10,-,TRBV3-1,-,ASKGLQDTQY
12,TRBD1,TRBV24-1,-,ATSAGTGTDTQY
12,TRBD1,TRBV27,-,ASSLRGPHYEQY
11,TRBD1,TRBV7-9,few,ASSPRTGYDQY
13,TRBD1,TRBV27,few,ASSNGQGLYNEQF
11,-,TRBV4-1,-,ASSGNLNTEAF
15,-,TRBV21-1,-,ASSSREARLGTDTQY
13,-,TRBV5-1,many,ASSLGDKGNQPQH
15,TRBD1,TRBV6-1,few,ASSESWTGGRTGELF